Listed below are T cell receptor beta chains from one sample, sequenced in a study of T cell repertoires in cytomegalovirus infection. TCRdb processed the reads anew with MiXCR; each CDR3 protein has one entry. The sample has a few hundred thousand distinct CDR3 sequences, 9.5% seen once. The sample consisted of PBMCs. Receptors were obtained from a human donor in good health (CMV status not recorded). Some clones in this sample may be carry-over from other donors' samples. CDR3s include the opening cysteine and the closing phenylalanine or tryptophan. D genes are given only for firm matches. Rows may omit the clone size; those that give it use once, few, many or a size class.

TRBJ2-7	TRBD1	many	TRBV7-2	TGTGCCAGCAGCCCTGACAGGGGTGGACCCTACGAGCAGTACTTC	CASSPDRGGPYEQYF
TRBJ1-1	NA	many	TRBV7-9	TGTGCCAGCAGCGCCAAAACTGAAGGAGGGAAAGCTTTCTTT	CASSAKTEGGKAFF
TRBJ2-5	NA	many	TRBV7-8	TGTGCCAGCAGCTTAGAGACCTTTGGGGGGCGGTTGGAGACCCAGTACTTC	CASSLETFGGRLETQYF
TRBJ2-5	NA	few	TRBV12-3/TRBV12-4	TGTGCCAGCAGTTTAGGGCAGGGCCCAGAGACCCAGTACTTC	CASSLGQGPETQYF
TRBJ2-7	NA	NA	TRBV20-1	TGCAGTGCTAGTCTCCCTAGCAGGGACTACGAGCAGTACTTC	CSASLPSRDYEQYF
TRBJ2-7	TRBD1	once	TRBV2	TGTGCCAGCAGTAGCGGACAGGGCGCATTCTACGAGCAGTACTTC	CASSSGQGAFYEQYF
TRBJ2-5	NA	few	TRBV6-5	TGTGCCAGCAGACCTCTTCAGGTTTCAGAGACCCAGTACTTC	CASRPLQVSETQYF
TRBJ1-4	NA	few	TRBV23-1	TGCGCCAGCAGTCGGGGAAATAATGAAAAACTGTTTTTT	CASSRGNNEKLFF
TRBJ2-1	TRBD2	many	TRBV7-6	TGTGCCAGCAGCTTACTCACTAGCGAGAACAATGAGCAGTTCTTC	CASSLLTSENNEQFF
TRBJ1-5	NA	few	TRBV10-3	TGTGCCATTGGCAGGGTGAGCAATCAGCCCCAGCATTTT	CAIGRVSNQPQHF
TRBJ1-1	TRBD1	few	TRBV28	TGTGCCAGCAGTTCCTACAGGGGATGGACTGAAGCTTTCTTT	CASSSYRGWTEAFF
TRBJ1-5	NA	NA	TRBV5-5	TGTGCCAGCAGCTTGGGGGTCGGGGGAGGGAGCAATCAGCCCCAGCATTTT	CASSLGVGGGSNQPQHF
TRBJ2-1	TRBD1	NA	TRBV5-8	TGTGCCAGCAGTTTCCAGGGGGCCCTTGAAGTTGAGCAGTTCTTC	CASSFQGALEVEQFF
TRBJ2-1	NA	NA	TRBV7-2	TGTGCCAGCAACTTAAGATCGGCGGCGCCGTCCTACAATGAGCAGTTCTTC	CASNLRSAAPSYNEQFF
TRBJ1-5	NA	many	TRBV4-3	TGCGCCAGCAGCCAAGATCTTCGGGGGCCCCAGCATTTT	CASSQDLRGPQHF
TRBJ2-1	TRBD2	NA	TRBV18	TGTGCCAGCTCACAAAAACCTCCCTGGCGGGAGGCCTACAATGAGCAGTTCTTC	CASSQKPPWREAYNEQFF
TRBJ1-2	TRBD1	many	TRBV7-2	TGTGCCAGCAGCCCAGGGGGACAGGGTATACTTGGCTACACCTTC	CASSPGGQGILGYTF
TRBJ1-1	NA	few	TRBV6-2/TRBV6-3	TGTGCCAGCAGACGATTGGTAGTCAACACTGAAGCTTTCTTT	CASRRLVVNTEAFF
TRBJ2-3	NA	few	TRBV6-2/TRBV6-3	TGTGCCAGCAGTTACGCGGTTGGACAGAGCACAGATACGCAGTATTTT	CASSYAVGQSTDTQYF
TRBJ2-1	NA	NA	TRBV5-5	TGTGCCAGCAGCTCATCCTATAGCCGTAGCTCCTACAATGAGCAGTTCTTC	CASSSSYSRSSYNEQFF
TRBJ1-2	TRBD1	few	TRBV7-2	TGTGCCAGCAGCTCACCGACAGGGCTATATGGCTACACCTTC	CASSSPTGLYGYTF
TRBJ2-7	TRBD2	few	TRBV12-3/TRBV12-4	TGTGCCAGCAGTTCCGGGGGGGCTTTAAACGACGAGCAGTACTTC	CASSSGGALNDEQYF
TRBJ1-1	TRBD1	many	TRBV7-2	TGTGCCAGCAGCGACAGGGGCACTGAAGCTTTCTTT	CASSDRGTEAFF
TRBJ1-1	NA	many	TRBV28	TGTGCCAGCACCGTTTCGGGGGATGAAGCTTTCTTT	CASTVSGDEAFF
TRBJ1-1	TRBD1	few	TRBV7-9	TGTGCCAGCAGCGTTGCAGGGGGGGGGGACACTGAAGCTTTCTTT	CASSVAGGGDTEAFF
TRBJ1-6	NA	few	TRBV7-3	TGTGCCAGCAGCACGAGGACCAATTCACCCCTCCACTTT	CASSTRTNSPLHF
TRBJ2-7	NA	few	TRBV5-1	TGCGCCAGCAGCCGCGGGACAGCCAGCTCCTACGAGCAGTACTTC	CASSRGTASSYEQYF
TRBJ2-7	NA	few	TRBV6-2/TRBV6-3	TGTGCCACATTTGCGGGGAGGTCCTACGAGCAGTACTTC	CATFAGRSYEQYF